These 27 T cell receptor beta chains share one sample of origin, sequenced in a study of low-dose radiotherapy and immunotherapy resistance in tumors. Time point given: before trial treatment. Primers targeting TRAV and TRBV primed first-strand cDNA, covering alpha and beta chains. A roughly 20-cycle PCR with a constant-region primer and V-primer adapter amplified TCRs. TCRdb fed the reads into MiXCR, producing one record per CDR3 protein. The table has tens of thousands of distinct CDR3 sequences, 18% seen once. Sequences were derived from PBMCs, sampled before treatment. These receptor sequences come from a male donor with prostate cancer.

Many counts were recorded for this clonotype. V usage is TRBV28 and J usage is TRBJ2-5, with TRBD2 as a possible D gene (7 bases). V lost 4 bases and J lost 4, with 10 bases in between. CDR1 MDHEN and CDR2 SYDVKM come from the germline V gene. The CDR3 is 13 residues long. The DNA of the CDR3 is TGTGCCAGCAGTTGGGGGGGGGCAGAGACCCAGTACTTC. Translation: CASSWGGAETQYF.

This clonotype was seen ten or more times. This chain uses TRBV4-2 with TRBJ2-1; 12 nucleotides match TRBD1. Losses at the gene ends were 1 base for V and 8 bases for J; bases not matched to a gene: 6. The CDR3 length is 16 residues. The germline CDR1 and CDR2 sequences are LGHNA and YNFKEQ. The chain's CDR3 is CASSQGGTGGRDEQFF. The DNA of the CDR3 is TGTGCCAGCAGCCAAGGGGGGACAGGGGGCAGGGATGAGCAGTTCTTC.

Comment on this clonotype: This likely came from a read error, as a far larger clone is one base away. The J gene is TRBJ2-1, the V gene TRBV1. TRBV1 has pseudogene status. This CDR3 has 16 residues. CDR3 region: CASSQEDRSSYNDQFF. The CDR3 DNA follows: TGCGCCAGCAGCCAAGAGGACAGGAGCTCCTACAATGATCAGTTCTTC.

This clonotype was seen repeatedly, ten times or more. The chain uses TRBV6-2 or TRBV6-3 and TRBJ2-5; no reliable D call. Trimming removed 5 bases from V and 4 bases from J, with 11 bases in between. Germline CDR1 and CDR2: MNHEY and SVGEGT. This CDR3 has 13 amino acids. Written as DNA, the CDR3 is TGTGCCAGCAGTAGAACTACTGCAGAGACCCAGTACTTC. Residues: CASSRTTAETQYF.

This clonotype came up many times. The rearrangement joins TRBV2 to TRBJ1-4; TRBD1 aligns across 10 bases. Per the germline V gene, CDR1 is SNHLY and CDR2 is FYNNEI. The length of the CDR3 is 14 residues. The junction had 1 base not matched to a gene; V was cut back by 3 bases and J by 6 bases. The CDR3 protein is CASSDGQGDEKLFF. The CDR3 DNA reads TGTGCCAGCAGTGATGGACAGGGGGATGAAAAACTGTTTTTT.

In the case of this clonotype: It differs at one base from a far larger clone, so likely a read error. The CDR3 DNA follows: TGTGCCAGCAGCCAAGGGACTAGCAGATCTGGGGCCAACGTCCTGACTTTC. Translating it yields CASSQGTSRSGANVLTF. The chain carries TRBV27 and TRBJ2-6, with TRBD2 matching 9 bases. The CDR3 loop spans 17 amino acids. Per the germline V gene, CDR1 is MNHEY and CDR2 is SMNVEV (reference sequence). The V segment lost 6 bases and the J segment 1 base; nucleotides outside the gene matches: 7.

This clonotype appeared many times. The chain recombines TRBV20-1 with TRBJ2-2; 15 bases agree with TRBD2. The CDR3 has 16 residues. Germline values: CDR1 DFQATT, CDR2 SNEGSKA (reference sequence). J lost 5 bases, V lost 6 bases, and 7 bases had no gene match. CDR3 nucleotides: TGCAGTGCCCCGGGACTAGCGGGAGGAGGTACCGGGGAGCTGTTTTTT. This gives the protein CSAPGLAGGGTGELFF.

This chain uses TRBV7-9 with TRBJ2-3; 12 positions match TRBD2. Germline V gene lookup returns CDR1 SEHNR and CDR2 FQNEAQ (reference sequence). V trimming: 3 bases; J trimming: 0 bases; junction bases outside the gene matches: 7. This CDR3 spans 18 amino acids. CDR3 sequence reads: CASSLQTGLAGSTDTQYF. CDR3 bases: TGTGCCAGCAGCTTGCAAACTGGACTAGCGGGAAGCACAGATACGCAGTATTTT.

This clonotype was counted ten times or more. The CDR3 sequence is CSARDSSGGKETQYF. Here the CDR3 DNA reads TGCAGTGCTAGAGATTCTAGCGGGGGCAAAGAGACCCAGTACTTC. The V gene is TRBV20-1, the J gene TRBJ2-5; 10 bases line up with TRBD2. The CDR3 contains 15 residues. Germline V CDR1 and CDR2: DFQATT, SNEGSKA (reference sequence). The ends lost 0 bases at V and 3 bases at J; junction bases unmatched: 4.

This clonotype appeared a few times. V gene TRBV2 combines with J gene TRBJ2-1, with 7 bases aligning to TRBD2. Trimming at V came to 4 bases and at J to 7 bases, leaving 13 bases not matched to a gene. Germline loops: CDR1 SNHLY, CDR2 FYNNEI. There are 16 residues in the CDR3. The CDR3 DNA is TGTGCCAGCAGTGCATTCTCCGCGGGGGTCGTGAATGAGCAGTTCTTC. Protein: CASSAFSAGVVNEQFF. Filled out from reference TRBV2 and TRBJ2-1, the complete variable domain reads EPEVTQTPSHQVTQMGQEVILRCVPISNHLYFYWYRQILGQKVEFLVSFYNNEISEKSEIFDDQFSVERPDGSNFTLKIRSTKLEDSAMYFCASSAFSAGVVNEQFFGPGTRLTVL.

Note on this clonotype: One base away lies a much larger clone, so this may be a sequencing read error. CDR3 bases: TGTGCCAGCAGCATGGGGGGGGGCAGGATTGAGACCCAGTACTTC. Protein sequence: CASSMGGGRIETQYF. This chain connects TRBV7-9 to TRBJ2-5; D possibly corresponds to TRBD2 (7 bases). This CDR3 has 15 residues. Trimming left V 5 bases short and J 5 bases short, with 18 bases between. Germline lookup yields CDR1 SEHNR and CDR2 FQNEAQ (reference sequence). Full variable domain (rest looked up from reference TRBV7-9 and TRBJ2-5): DTGVSQNPRHKITKRGQNVTFRCDPISEHNRLYWYRQTLGQGPEFLTYFQNEAQLEKSRLLSDRFSAERPKGSFSTLEIQRTEQGDSAMYLCASSMGGGRIETQYFGPGTRLLVL.

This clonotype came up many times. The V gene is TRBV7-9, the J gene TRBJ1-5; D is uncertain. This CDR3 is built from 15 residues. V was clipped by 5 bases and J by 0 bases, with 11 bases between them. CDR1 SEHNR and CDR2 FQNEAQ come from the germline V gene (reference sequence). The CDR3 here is CASSPAGDSNQPQHF. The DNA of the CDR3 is TGTGCCAGCAGCCCCGCCGGGGATAGCAATCAGCCCCAGCATTTT.

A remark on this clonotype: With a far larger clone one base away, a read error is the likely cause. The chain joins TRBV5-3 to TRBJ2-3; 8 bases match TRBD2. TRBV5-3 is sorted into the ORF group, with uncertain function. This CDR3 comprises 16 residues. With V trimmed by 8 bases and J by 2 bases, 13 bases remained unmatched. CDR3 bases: TGTGCCAGCAGCCTGTGGGGCGGGGGGTCCACAGATACGCAGTATTTT. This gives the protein CASSLWGGGSTDTQYF.

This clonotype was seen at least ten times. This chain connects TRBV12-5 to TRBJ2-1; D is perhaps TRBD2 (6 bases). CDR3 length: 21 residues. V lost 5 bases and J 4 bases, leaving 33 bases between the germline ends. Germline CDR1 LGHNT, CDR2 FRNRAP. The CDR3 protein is CASGTTRVAEGISMGYNEQFF. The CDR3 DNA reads TGTGCTAGTGGTACCACGAGGGTCGCGGAGGGGATTTCAATGGGGTACAATGAGCAGTTCTTC.

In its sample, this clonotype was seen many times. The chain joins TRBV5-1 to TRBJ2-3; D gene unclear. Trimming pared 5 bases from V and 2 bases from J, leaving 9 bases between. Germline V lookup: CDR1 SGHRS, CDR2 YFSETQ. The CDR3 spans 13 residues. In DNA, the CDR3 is TGCGCCAGCAGATCCACTGCCACAGATACGCAGTATTTT. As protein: CASRSTATDTQYF.

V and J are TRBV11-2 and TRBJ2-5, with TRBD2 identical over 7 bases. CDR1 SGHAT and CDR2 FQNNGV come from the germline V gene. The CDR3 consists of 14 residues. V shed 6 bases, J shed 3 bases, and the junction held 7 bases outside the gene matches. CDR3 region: CASSPGRAEETQYF. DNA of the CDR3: TGTGCCAGCAGTCCTGGGAGGGCCGAAGAGACCCAGTACTTC.

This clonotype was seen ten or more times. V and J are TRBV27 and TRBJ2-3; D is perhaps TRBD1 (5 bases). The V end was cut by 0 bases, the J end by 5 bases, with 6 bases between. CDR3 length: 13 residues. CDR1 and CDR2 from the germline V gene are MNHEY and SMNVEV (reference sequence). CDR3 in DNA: TGTGCCAGCAGTTTATCCCAGGGAGATACGCAGTATTTT. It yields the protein CASSLSQGDTQYF.

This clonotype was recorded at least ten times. The CDR3 protein is CASSGALHEQYF. The CDR3 DNA reads as TGTGCCAGCAGCGGGGCCCTCCACGAGCAGTACTTC. The chain employs TRBV7-2 and TRBJ2-7; tentative D call: TRBD1 (5 bases). Trimming cost V 5 bases and J 5 bases, with 10 bases left between them. The germline V gene has CDR1 SGHTA and CDR2 FQGNSA. The CDR3 spans 12 residues.

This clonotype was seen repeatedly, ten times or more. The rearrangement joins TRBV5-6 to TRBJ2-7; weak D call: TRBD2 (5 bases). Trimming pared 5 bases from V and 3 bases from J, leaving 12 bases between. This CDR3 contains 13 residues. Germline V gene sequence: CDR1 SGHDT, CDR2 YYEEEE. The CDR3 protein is CASSMRVGYEQYF. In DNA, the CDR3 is TGTGCCAGCAGTATGAGGGTTGGCTACGAGCAGTACTTC.

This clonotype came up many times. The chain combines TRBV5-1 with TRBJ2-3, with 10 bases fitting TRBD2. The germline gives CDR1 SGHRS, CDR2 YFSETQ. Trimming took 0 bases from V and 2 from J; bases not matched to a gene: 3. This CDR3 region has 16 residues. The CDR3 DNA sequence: TGCGCCAGCAGCTTGGCTAGCGGGGGCCTCACAGATACGCAGTATTTT. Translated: CASSLASGGLTDTQYF.

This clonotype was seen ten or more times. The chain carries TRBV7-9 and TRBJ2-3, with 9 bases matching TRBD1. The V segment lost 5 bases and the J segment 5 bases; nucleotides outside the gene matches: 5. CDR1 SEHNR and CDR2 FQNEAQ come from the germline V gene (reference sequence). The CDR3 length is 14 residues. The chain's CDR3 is CASSRDRAIDTQYF. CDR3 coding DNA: TGTGCCAGCAGCAGGGACAGGGCCATAGATACGCAGTATTTT.

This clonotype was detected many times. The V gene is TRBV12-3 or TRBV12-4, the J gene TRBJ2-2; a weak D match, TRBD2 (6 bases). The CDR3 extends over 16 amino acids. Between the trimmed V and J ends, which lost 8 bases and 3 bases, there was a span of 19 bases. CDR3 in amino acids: CASSFQAGLDTGELFF. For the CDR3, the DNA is TGTGCCAGCTCTTTTCAGGCGGGGCTGGACACCGGGGAGCTGTTTTTT.

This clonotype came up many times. The CDR3 is CASTTDTGGLRNTQYF. CDR3 coding DNA: TGTGCCAGTACCACCGACACGGGGGGGCTTCGGAATACGCAGTATTTT. The chain links TRBV19 to TRBJ2-3, with 8 nucleotides matching TRBD2. Germline V gives CDR1 LNHDA, CDR2 SQIVND (reference sequence). The V gene end was trimmed by 7 bases and the J gene end by 7 bases; junction bases not matched to a gene: 16. The CDR3 runs to 16 residues.

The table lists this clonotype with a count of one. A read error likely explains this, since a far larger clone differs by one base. The CDR3 DNA reads TGTGCCAGCGGGGGCGGCGGGGGGATCAATGAGCAGTACTTC. This codes for CASGGGGGINEQYF. The chain has TRBV2 and TRBJ2-7; 8 bases are shared with TRBD2. This CDR3 is built from 14 residues. CDR1 and CDR2 from the germline V gene are SNHLY and FYNNEI. The junction had 13 bases not matched to a gene; V was cut back by 8 bases and J by 7 bases. The full variable domain, rest sourced from reference TRBV2 and TRBJ2-7, is EPEVTQTPSHQVTQMGQEVILRCVPISNHLYFYWYRQILGQKVEFLVSFYNNEISEKSEIFDDQFSVERPDGSNFTLKIRSTKLEDSAMYFCASGGGGGINEQYFGPGTRLTVT.

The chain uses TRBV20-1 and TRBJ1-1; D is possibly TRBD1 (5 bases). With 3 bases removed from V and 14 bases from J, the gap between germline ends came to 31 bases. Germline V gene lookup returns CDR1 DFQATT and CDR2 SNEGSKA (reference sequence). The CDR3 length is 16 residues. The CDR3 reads CSASPEGQGNQETQFF. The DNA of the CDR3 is TGCAGTGCTAGTCCCGAAGGGCAGGGCAATCAAGAGACCCAGTTCTTT.

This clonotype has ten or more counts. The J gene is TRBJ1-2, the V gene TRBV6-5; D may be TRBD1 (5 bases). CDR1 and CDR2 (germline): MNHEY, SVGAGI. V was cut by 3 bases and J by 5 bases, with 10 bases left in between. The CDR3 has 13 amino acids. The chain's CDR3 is CASSYSGTYGYTF. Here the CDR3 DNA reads TGTGCCAGCAGTTATTCCGGGACGTATGGCTACACCTTC.

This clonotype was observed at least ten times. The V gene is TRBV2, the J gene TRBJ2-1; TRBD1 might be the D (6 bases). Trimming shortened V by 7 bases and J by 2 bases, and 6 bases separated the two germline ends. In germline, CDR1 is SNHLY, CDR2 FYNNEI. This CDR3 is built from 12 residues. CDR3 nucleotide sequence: TGTGCCAGCACAGGGGCCTACAATGAGCAGTTCTTC. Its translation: CASTGAYNEQFF. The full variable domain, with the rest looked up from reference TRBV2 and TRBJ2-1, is EPEVTQTPSHQVTQMGQEVILRCVPISNHLYFYWYRQILGQKVEFLVSFYNNEISEKSEIFDDQFSVERPDGSNFTLKIRSTKLEDSAMYFCASTGAYNEQFFGPGTRLTVL.